These 21 T cell receptor beta chains were sequenced from one sample in a study of T-cell reconstitution after alpha-beta-depleted transplantation in children. Construction of the TCRbeta library involved unique molecular identifiers. MiXCR was run by TCRdb on the PCR reads, yielding one entry per CDR3 protein. The repertoire holds around 200,000 distinct CDR3 sequences, with 17% as singletons. The starting material was PBMCs, mostly from graft donor cells, obtained 360 days after TCRalphabeta/CD19-depleted stem cell transplant. The source of these receptors is a male patient between 2 and 15 years old who had a stem cell transplant for acute lymphoblastic leukemia, so the T cells may come from the graft donor.

This clonotype was seen only a few times. This chain connects TRBV20-1 to TRBJ2-1; perhaps TRBD2 as D (5 bases). CDR1 is DFQATT, CDR2 SNEGSKA, per germline (reference sequence). This CDR3 has 14 amino acids. Deletions cut 1 base from V and 4 bases from J, with 11 bases between. The CDR3 coding sequence is TGCAGTGCTAGAGCTCCCCGGGAATACAATGAGCAGTTCTTC. Protein sequence: CSARAPREYNEQFF.

The V call is TRBV2, the J call TRBJ2-3; unclear D gene. Germline V CDR1 and CDR2: SNHLY, FYNNEI. This CDR3 has 12 residues. The ends were cut back, 3 bases at V and 8 bases at J, with 9 bases in the middle. The DNA for the CDR3 is TGTGCCAGCAGTGATAGCTCCCCTACGCAGTATTTT. It specifies CASSDSSPTQYF.

V gene TRBV5-1 combines with J gene TRBJ2-7, with unresolved D. The germline V gene encodes CDR1 SGHRS and CDR2 YFSETQ. V dropped 0 bases and J dropped 3 bases, with 10 bases sitting between them. The CDR3 covers 14 residues. CDR3 sequence reads: CASSLDSYNYEQYF. In DNA, the CDR3 is TGCGCCAGCAGCTTGGACAGCTATAACTACGAGCAGTACTTC.

The CDR3: CAISPGGREKLFF. In nucleotides, the CDR3 is TGTGCCATCAGTCCAGGGGGGAGAGAAAAACTGTTTTTT. The chain uses TRBV10-3 and TRBJ1-4; 7 bases fit TRBD1. V shed 5 bases and J 8 bases; nucleotides not matched to a gene: 5. Germline assignment: CDR1 ENHRY and CDR2 SYGVKD. The CDR3 loop spans 13 amino acids.

In this sample, this clonotype turned up a few times. In nucleotides, the CDR3 is TGTGCCAGCAGCTTAATCCCGGGAATCCAGGGTGGCCAGCCCCAGCATTTT. This translates into CASSLIPGIQGGQPQHF. This chain joins TRBV7-9 and TRBJ1-5; D may be TRBD1 (5 bases). The CDR3 consists of 17 residues. Germline V lookup: CDR1 SEHNR, CDR2 FQNEAQ (reference sequence). The V end lost 2 bases, the J end lost 7 bases, and 21 bases lay between the germline ends.

This clonotype has more than one count but fewer than ten. For the CDR3, the DNA is TGTGCCTGGGGTAGGGGGGAAAAACTGTTTTTT. This translates into CAWGRGEKLFF. The V and J genes are TRBV30 and TRBJ1-4; a weak D match, TRBD1 (6 bases). This CDR3 region has 11 residues. CDR1 is GTSNPN, CDR2 SVGIG, per germline (reference sequence). V dropped 5 bases and J dropped 8 bases, with 9 bases sitting between them.

This clonotype was observed a few times. The chain uses TRBV20-1 and TRBJ2-1, with D perhaps TRBD1 (5 bases). Germline lookup yields CDR1 DFQATT and CDR2 SNEGSKA (reference sequence). The CDR3 runs to 14 residues. Trimming pared 3 bases from V and 4 bases from J, leaving 13 bases between. The CDR3 DNA reads as TGCAGTGCTAGTGAAGGGGCCCTGTACAATGAGCAGTTCTTC. Encoded protein: CSASEGALYNEQFF.

This rearrangement joins TRBV6-1 to TRBJ1-2, with D unresolved. The CDR3 has 15 amino acids. V was trimmed by 6 bases and J by 0 bases, leaving 14 bases between them. CDR1 is MNHNS and CDR2 is SASEGT in the germline V gene. The CDR3: CASSSVGVANYGYTF. DNA of the CDR3: TGTGCCAGCAGCTCCGTGGGCGTAGCTAACTATGGCTACACCTTC.

This chain links TRBV6-5 with TRBJ2-1; the D gene is possibly TRBD1 (5 bases). This CDR3 region has 16 residues. CDR1 MNHEY and CDR2 SVGAGI come from the germline V gene. Trimming removed 2 bases at V and 0 bases at J, with 11 bases between. CDR3: CASSYQGPSSYNEQFF. DNA for the CDR3: TGTGCCAGCAGTTACCAGGGTCCTAGCTCCTACAATGAGCAGTTCTTC.

The table lists this clonotype with many counts. The CDR3 region is CSAKLVSTDTQYF. DNA for the CDR3: TGCAGTGCAAAACTAGTGAGCACAGATACGCAGTATTTT. The V gene is TRBV20-1, the J gene TRBJ2-3, with D perhaps TRBD2 (5 bases). Germline loops: CDR1 DFQATT, CDR2 SNEGSKA (reference sequence). V was cut by 6 bases and J by 0 bases, with 10 bases left in between. The CDR3 is made up of 13 amino acids.

This clonotype was detected a few times. The V call is TRBV12-3 or TRBV12-4, the J call TRBJ2-1; 11 positions match TRBD2. The CDR3 is 18 amino acids. Unmatched junction bases numbered 22, after V lost 6 bases and J lost 12 bases. CDR3 residues: CASSPLLAGGPGKFGQFF. The CDR3 region has the DNA TGTGCCAGCAGCCCTCTCTTAGCGGGGGGGCCTGGTAAGTTTGGGCAGTTCTTC.

The CDR3 sequence: CAISGTGGRNEQYF. CDR3 in DNA: TGTGCCATCAGTGGGACAGGGGGACGGAACGAGCAGTACTTC. The chain is built from TRBV10-3 and TRBJ2-7, with 10 bases matching TRBD1. V lost 4 bases and J lost 5; bases outside the gene matches: 5. Looked up from germline, CDR1 is ENHRY and CDR2 is SYGVKD. The CDR3 contains 14 residues.

Only a few counts were recorded for this clonotype. The chain combines TRBV28 with TRBJ2-3; TRBD1 agrees at 8 bases. CDR1 and CDR2 (germline): MDHEN, SYDVKM. Germline trimming cut 5 bases from V and 2 bases from J; bases unmatched to any gene: 6. The length of the CDR3 is 15 residues. CDR3 in DNA: TGTGCCAGCAGTCTCCTGACAGGGGTCACAGATACGCAGTATTTT. This translates into CASSLLTGVTDTQYF.

This clonotype was observed a handful of times. This chain connects TRBV29-1 to TRBJ1-1, with D perhaps TRBD1 (5 bases). V was cut by 1 base and J by 3 bases, with 12 bases left in between. The germline V gene encodes CDR1 SQVTM and CDR2 ANQGSEA. This CDR3 is built from 14 residues. The CDR3 protein is CSVEVRGSDTEAFF. The CDR3 DNA follows: TGCAGCGTTGAAGTAAGGGGATCGGACACTGAAGCTTTCTTT.

The gene calls are TRBV6-4 and TRBJ2-2; no clear D. Germline V gene data show CDR1 as MRHNA and CDR2 as SNTAGT. The CDR3 loop spans 16 amino acids. The germline V and J ends were trimmed by 6 bases and 0 bases, with 14 bases remaining between them. In nucleotides, the CDR3 is TGTGCCAGCAGCCCCACCCCGCCCACGAACACCGGGGAGCTGTTTTTT. Protein: CASSPTPPTNTGELFF.

This clonotype was seen only a few times. This chain connects TRBV20-1 to TRBJ2-7; D is unclear. Germline CDR1 reads DFQATT; CDR2 reads SNEGSKA (reference sequence). The CDR3 totals 13 residues. The ends were cut back, 0 bases at V and 7 bases at J, with 13 bases in the middle. Here the CDR3 DNA reads TGCAGTGCTAGAGAAGGGCGTCGTCGGGAGCAGTACTTC. It translates to CSAREGRRREQYF.

The chain employs TRBV15 and TRBJ2-2; D possibly corresponds to TRBD2 (5 bases). Germline V lookup: CDR1 LNHNV, CDR2 YYDKDF (reference sequence). The CDR3 is 18 residues long. Deletions cut 5 bases from V and 3 bases from J, with 22 bases between. The CDR3 sequence is CATSRPDRPVEDTGELFF. Written as DNA, the CDR3 is TGTGCCACCAGCCGACCAGACCGTCCTGTGGAGGACACCGGGGAGCTGTTTTTT.

The rearrangement links TRBV3-1 to TRBJ2-6; no reliable D call. Germline assignment: CDR1 LGHDT and CDR2 YNNKEL (reference sequence). The length of the CDR3 is 18 residues. The V and J ends lost 1 base and 1 base respectively, with 14 bases between them. DNA for the CDR3: TGTGCCAGCAGCCAAGTGTCTCCTCCCACTTCTGGGGCCAACGTCCTGACTTTC. It yields the protein CASSQVSPPTSGANVLTF.

The chain couples TRBV11-2 to TRBJ2-3; tentatively, D is TRBD2 (5 bases). Looked up from germline, CDR1 is SGHAT and CDR2 is FQNNGV. This CDR3 has 13 amino acids. Trimming removed 5 bases from V and 2 bases from J, with 8 bases in between. DNA for the CDR3: TGTGCCAGCAGCCTAGCCCCCACAGATACGCAGTATTTT. This sequence encodes CASSLAPTDTQYF. Drawing the rest from reference TRBV11-2 and TRBJ2-3, the complete variable domain is EAGVAQSPRYKIIEKRQSVAFWCNPISGHATLYWYQQILGQGPKLLIQFQNNGVVDDSQLPKDRFSAERLKGVDSTLKIQPAKLEDSAVYLCASSLAPTDTQYFGPGTRLTVL.

This rearrangement joins TRBV20-1 to TRBJ1-1; D is uncertain. CDR3 size: 10 residues. Germline V gives CDR1 DFQATT, CDR2 SNEGSKA (reference sequence). The V gene lost 6 bases and the J gene lost 11 bases, with 13 bases spanning the gap. The CDR3 sequence is CSARVVEAFF. The CDR3 DNA is TGCAGTGCACGAGTTGTTGAGGCTTTCTTT.

In its sample, this clonotype was seen a few times. The rearrangement links TRBV29-1 to TRBJ2-5; D gene uncertain. Trimming left V 7 bases short and J 1 base short, with 10 bases between. Germline V lookup: CDR1 SQVTM, CDR2 ANQGSEA. The CDR3 loop spans 12 amino acids. In DNA, the CDR3 is TGCAGCGAGGATCAGTTCCAAGAGACCCAGTACTTC. This codes for CSEDQFQETQYF.